Below are 28 T cell receptor beta chains sequenced from a single sample in a study of T cells in Graves' hyperthyroidism and ophthalmopathy (dated by TCRdb to the late 2010s). Library preparation was by multiplex PCR. This sample was sequenced with an Illumina HiSeq 2000. TCR beta CDR3 regions were amplified from RNA transcripts. For the first round of RT-PCR on the TCR CDR3, the HTBI primer set was used together with the Qiagen OneStep RT-PCR kit. TCRdb reworked the public reads: Q25 trimming with fastp, MiXCR clone assembly, productive beta chains retained. Every entry covers one CDR3 protein and lists the most common genes and DNA from its rows. The sample has 300,000 to 400,000 distinct CDR3 sequences on record, 14% of them singletons. About 22% of the sample lies in the top ten. Sequences were obtained from blood. These receptors all stem from a woman aged 25 to 45 with Graves' hyperthyroidism.

This clonotype showed up many times. V gene TRBV28 combines with J gene TRBJ1-5; D is unclear. Germline values: CDR1 MDHEN, CDR2 SYDVKM. This CDR3 contains 14 residues. V lost 1 base, J lost 11 bases, and 15 bases lay in between. The DNA for the CDR3 is TGTGCCAGCAGTTTATCGGGCAGTATCGCGTCCCAGCATTTT. It is translated as CASSLSGSIASQHF.

V is TRBV4-1 and J is TRBJ1-2; D is uncertain. Germline CDR1 and CDR2: MGHRA and YSYEKL. Trimming shortened V by 3 bases and J by 4 bases, and 12 bases separated the two germline ends. CDR3 size: 14 residues. The CDR3 here is CASSQTATSYGYTF. The CDR3 DNA reads TGCGCCAGCAGCCAGACGGCGACAAGCTATGGCTACACCTTC.

At least ten counts were recorded for this clonotype. The chain recombines TRBV11-2 with TRBJ2-1; 7 nucleotides match TRBD2. There are 15 residues in the CDR3. CDR1 SGHAT and CDR2 FQNNGV come from the germline V gene. V shed 5 bases and J 4 bases; nucleotides not matched to a gene: 8. Here the CDR3 DNA reads TGTGCCAGCAGCGGCAACCGGGAGGTTTACAATGAGCAGTTCTTC. It codes for CASSGNREVYNEQFF.

The chain carries TRBV30 and TRBJ2-7, with D perhaps TRBD1 or TRBD2 (5 bases each). The V and J ends lost 4 bases and 6 bases respectively, with 16 bases between them. The CDR3 sequence is 13 residues long. Germline CDR1 and CDR2: GTSNPN and SVGIG (reference sequence). The CDR3 loop reads CAWTRDHRFEQYF. CDR3 DNA: TGTGCCTGGACCCGGGACCATCGATTCGAGCAGTACTTC.

This clonotype was picked up a small number of times. V and J are TRBV9 and TRBJ1-1, with unresolved D. The CDR3 extends over 13 amino acids. Germline lookup yields CDR1 SGDLS and CDR2 YYNGEE. Trimming shortened V by 4 bases and J by 7 bases, and 14 bases separated the two germline ends. The DNA of the CDR3 is TGTGCCAGCAGCCCTTCCAACCAGAATGAAGCTTTCTTT. Translation: CASSPSNQNEAFF.

Ten or more counts support this clonotype. Here the CDR3 reads CASSDEQGATGELFF. The CDR3 DNA is TGTGCCAGCAGTGATGAGCAAGGAGCGACCGGGGAGCTGTTTTTT. The chain employs TRBV2 and TRBJ2-2; D gene ambiguous. Germline CDR1 is SNHLY and CDR2 is FYNNEI. V was pared by 3 bases and J by 5 bases, with 13 bases between. The CDR3 spans 15 residues.

This clonotype was detected many times. The chain employs TRBV2 and TRBJ1-1, with D maybe TRBD1 (6 bases). The CDR3 loop spans 15 amino acids. V was shortened by 7 bases and J by 3 bases, with 18 bases between the two germline ends. Germline V lookup: CDR1 SNHLY, CDR2 FYNNEI. This chain's CDR3 is CASTPPRGGDTEAFF. The DNA for the CDR3 is TGTGCCAGCACCCCTCCAAGAGGGGGTGACACTGAAGCTTTCTTT.

A few counts support this clonotype. This chain uses TRBV20-1 with TRBJ2-7; TRBD2 might be the D (6 bases). V dropped 6 bases and J dropped 0 bases, with 15 bases sitting between them. This CDR3 spans 14 amino acids. Looked up from germline, CDR1 is DFQATT and CDR2 is SNEGSKA (reference sequence). CDR3 sequence reads: CSAHRDGSSYEQYF. DNA of the CDR3: TGCAGTGCCCACCGGGACGGGAGCTCCTACGAGCAGTACTTC.

This clonotype has at least ten counts. V and J are TRBV12-3 or TRBV12-4 and TRBJ1-2; D is perhaps TRBD1 (6 bases). Between the trimmed V and J ends, which lost 3 bases and 8 bases, there was a span of 7 bases. The CDR3 runs to 11 residues. The CDR3 DNA sequence: TGTGCCAGCAGTTTTGACAGGGGCTACACCTTC. Translating gives CASSFDRGYTF.

The gene calls are TRBV6-1 and TRBJ2-5; D is unclear. Germline V gene sequence: CDR1 MNHNS, CDR2 SASEGT. There are 17 residues in the CDR3. Trimming took off 2 bases at V and 3 bases at J, with 19 bases between the two ends. In DNA, the CDR3 is TGTGCCAGCAGTGAACAATCGACCTCCCCGAGGAAAGAGACCCAGTACTTC. Its protein is CASSEQSTSPRKETQYF.

This clonotype was seen more than once but under ten times. The chain has TRBV5-1 and TRBJ2-2; the match to TRBD1 covers 8 bases. Trimming removed 4 bases from V and 5 bases from J; junction bases left unmatched: 13. The CDR3 covers 17 residues. The germline gives CDR1 SGHRS, CDR2 YFSETQ. CDR3 DNA sequence: TGCGCCAGCAGCACATCCTCCGGCACAGGGGGAACCGGGGAGCTGTTTTTT. It codes for CASSTSSGTGGTGELFF.

The table lists this clonotype with a few counts. The chain uses TRBV6-1 and TRBJ2-5; tentatively, D is TRBD2 (6 bases). Deletions cut 6 bases from V and 5 bases from J, with 13 bases between. CDR1 and CDR2 (germline): MNHNS, SASEGT. The CDR3 is 13 amino acids. The CDR3 DNA sequence: TGTGCCAGCAGCCGCGCGGGAACGGAGACCCAGTACTTC. It specifies CASSRAGTETQYF.

This clonotype was recorded many times. The chain uses TRBV11-1 and TRBJ2-3; D not certain. Germline CDR1 SGHAT, CDR2 FQDESV (reference sequence). Trimming shortened V by 3 bases and J by 6 bases, and 13 bases separated the two germline ends. This CDR3 is 14 amino acids long. In DNA form, the CDR3 reads TGTGCCAGCAGCTTGGTGAAACCCCCTGATACGCAGTATTTT. This sequence encodes CASSLVKPPDTQYF.

The CDR3 spells CAIRQGLQETQYF. The CDR3 DNA sequence: TGTGCCATCAGACAGGGTTTACAAGAGACCCAGTACTTC. The chain is built from TRBV10-3 and TRBJ2-5; D is possibly TRBD1 (6 bases). Germline loops: CDR1 ENHRY, CDR2 SYGVKD. This CDR3 comprises 13 residues. V lost 6 bases to trimming and J lost 2 bases, with 10 bases between them.

The sample holds a few counts of this clonotype. The V call is TRBV6-1, the J call TRBJ2-7; 9 positions match TRBD2. The CDR3 sequence is 14 residues long. The germline CDR1 and CDR2 sequences are MNHNS and SASEGT. The ends lost 6 bases at V and 7 bases at J; junction bases unmatched: 10. CDR3 sequence reads: CASSPGSLAGEQYF. DNA for the CDR3: TGTGCCAGCAGCCCCGGGAGTCTAGCGGGGGAGCAGTACTTC.

A note on this clonotype: This may come from a read error, since a much larger clone is one base off. This rearrangement joins TRBV2 to TRBJ2-1, with a weak D call TRBD1 (5 bases). This CDR3 is 15 amino acids long. Per germline, CDR1 SNHLY and CDR2 FYNNEI. Deletions cut 2 bases from V and 7 bases from J, with 15 bases between. CDR3 in DNA: TGTGCCAGCAGTGAACAGGGCAGAGTTTTAAATGAGCAGTTCTTC. Protein: CASSEQGRVLNEQFF.

This clonotype was counted many times. The chain couples TRBV11-1 to TRBJ2-7; TRBD2 matches 7 bases. This CDR3 region has 16 residues. CDR1 SGHAT and CDR2 FQDESV come from the germline V gene (reference sequence). V lost 6 bases and J lost 3; bases outside the gene matches: 14. DNA of the CDR3: TGTGCCAGCAGTCCCACTTCTAGCGGAGATTTCTACGAGCAGTACTTC. This gives the protein CASSPTSSGDFYEQYF.

This sequence joins TRBV28 and TRBJ2-5; D possibly corresponds to TRBD2 (5 bases). Germline V gene lookup returns CDR1 MDHEN and CDR2 SYDVKM. This CDR3 contains 16 residues. V lost 5 bases to trimming and J lost 1 base, with 17 bases between them. The CDR3 here is CASSEGSDLSQETQYF. The CDR3 DNA follows: TGTGCCAGCAGTGAGGGATCGGACTTGAGCCAAGAGACCCAGTACTTC.

This sequence joins TRBV6-1 and TRBJ1-6; the D is unclear. Germline loops: CDR1 MNHNS, CDR2 SASEGT. Trimming removed 9 bases at V and 8 bases at J, with 2 bases between. The CDR3 is 9 amino acids. In DNA form, the CDR3 reads TGTGCCAGTCATTCACCCCTCCACTTT. This translates into CASHSPLHF.

There are a few counts of this clonotype. The chain carries TRBV6-2 or TRBV6-3 and TRBJ2-3; 10 bases map to TRBD2. Trimming took 8 bases from V and 2 from J; bases not matched to a gene: 7. The CDR3 contains 15 residues. From germline, CDR1 is MNHEY and CDR2 SVGEGT. The chain's CDR3 is CASCSLAGATDTQYF. CDR3 in DNA: TGTGCCAGCTGTTCTCTAGCGGGGGCCACAGATACGCAGTATTTT.

Regarding this clonotype: Given a much more abundant clone one base away, this may be a read error. The rearrangement uses TRBV12-3 or TRBV12-4 and TRBJ1-1; 7 bases match TRBD1. This CDR3 comprises 15 residues. V shed 4 bases, J shed 1 base, and the junction held 6 bases outside the gene matches. CDR3 bases: TGTGCCAGCAGTTCAGGGGGTTTTGGGAACACTGAAGCTTTCTTT. This gives the protein CASSSGGFGNTEAFF.

CDR3 nucleotide sequence: TGTGCCAGCAGTTCGCTGGACAGTGAGGCCATTCAGCCCCAGCATTTT. Translation gives CASSSLDSEAIQPQHF. The V gene is TRBV28, the J gene TRBJ1-5, with D maybe TRBD1 (6 bases). Germline V lookup: CDR1 MDHEN, CDR2 SYDVKM. This CDR3 region has 16 residues. Trimming pared 4 bases from V and 6 bases from J, leaving 19 bases between.

This clonotype has a count of ten or more. In DNA form, the CDR3 reads TGTGCCAGCAGTTCTTGGACTAGCGGGCCTAATGAGCAGTTCTTC. Translating gives CASSSWTSGPNEQFF. J is TRBJ2-1 and V is TRBV12-3 or TRBV12-4, with 11 bases aligning to TRBD2. V lost 4 bases and J lost 7; bases outside the gene matches: 6. This CDR3 contains 15 residues.

This clonotype was observed many times. The rearrangement joins TRBV6-1 to TRBJ2-7, with D maybe TRBD1 (6 bases). The ends were cut back, 7 bases at V and 3 bases at J, with 16 bases in the middle. The CDR3 length is 14 residues. Germline lookup yields CDR1 MNHNS and CDR2 SASEGT. The CDR3 nucleotides read TGTGCCAGCACCCCGGGACACCCTTTCTACGAGCAGTACTTC. Its translation is CASTPGHPFYEQYF.

The CDR3 protein is CASGAGSPFTGELFF. In nucleotides, the CDR3 is TGTGCCAGCGGAGCAGGCTCCCCCTTCACCGGGGAGCTGTTTTTT. The genes are TRBV6-1 and TRBJ2-2; D call uncertain. This CDR3 region has 15 residues. Germline CDR1 reads MNHNS; CDR2 reads SASEGT. V was trimmed by 8 bases and J by 4 bases, leaving 17 bases between them.

With regard to this clonotype: This sequence may be a read error, since a much larger clone differs from it by one base. The genes are TRBV30 and TRBJ2-7, with unresolved D. This CDR3 is built from 14 residues. Germline assignment: CDR1 GTSNPN and CDR2 SVGIG (reference sequence). The V and J ends lost 4 bases and 4 bases respectively, with 17 bases between them. The CDR3 sequence is CAWTLSSGHYEQYF. CDR3 DNA: TGTGCCTGGACACTGTCATCCGGGCATTACGAGCAGTACTTC.

This clonotype was seen repeatedly, ten times or more. This rearrangement joins TRBV27 to TRBJ1-2; no clear D. The CDR3 has 14 amino acids. V lost 3 bases and J 0 bases, leaving 8 bases between the germline ends. Per germline, CDR1 MNHEY and CDR2 SMNVEV (reference sequence). In DNA form, the CDR3 reads TGTGCCAGCAGTTTCCGGGGTGCTAACTATGGCTACACCTTC. Translation gives CASSFRGANYGYTF.

This clonotype was counted a few times. The rearrangement uses TRBV24-1 and TRBJ2-1; no clear D gene. V gave up 2 bases and J gave up 3 bases, with 13 bases separating them. CDR3 size: 16 residues. Germline CDR1 reads KGHDR; CDR2 reads SFDVKD. The CDR3 region has the DNA TGTGCCACCAGTGATTCCTCCAGTCTCCGCTACAATGAGCAGTTCTTC. Its translation: CATSDSSSLRYNEQFF.